A few counts support the clone carrying this TCR beta chain. Antigen specificity is unknown. The PCR contained 60 Vbeta and 13 Jbeta primers. Produced via immunoSEQ multiplex PCR; TCRdb's table is partial and in-frame only. This table has roughly 200,000 clones, under 85% appearing once. V was clipped by 4 bases and J by 6 bases, with 20 bases between them. This CDR3 has 16 amino acids. Per the germline V gene, CDR1 is SGHNT and CDR2 is YYREEE (reference sequence). This entry comes from a study of cytomegalovirus exposure and HLA in healthy donors. General study results and limits: Confirmation in vitro established that three CMV-associated chains were specific for CMV antigens. It emerged from a later analysis that several of the most significant clusters appeared to be linked to common viral pathogens. Later work associated approximately 17,000 TCR beta sequences with HLA alleles at 0.05 false discovery rate.

Sequencing used PBMCs. V and J are TRBV5-4 and TRBJ1-5, with a weak D call TRBD1 (5 bases). This TCR derives from a man in his forties or fifties in good health and CMV-seronegative. The CDR3 loop is CASSTWTRARGQPQHF. The CDR3 nucleotides read TGTGCCAGCAGCACTTGGACCAGGGCAAGAGGTCAGCCCCAGCATTTT.